The sample holds one count of the clone carrying this T cell receptor beta chain. These data belong to a study of technical replicates of blood from a handful of donors. Sequencing used immunoSEQ multiplex PCR; TCRdb keeps in-frame clones, though not all of them. The table has around 79,000 clones, 75% to 95% seen once. V lost 5 bases and J 4 bases, leaving 14 bases between the germline ends. This CDR3 spans 14 amino acids. Germline lookup yields CDR1 MNHNS and CDR2 SASEGT. Material: T cells isolated from PBMCs. This TCR derives from a human donor in good health. The rearrangement links TRBV6-1 to TRBJ1-2, with D possibly being TRBD1 (5 bases). CDR3 region: CASSNFQGPYGYTF. For the CDR3, the DNA is TGTGCCAGCAGTAACTTCCAGGGCCCCTATGGCTACACCTTC.